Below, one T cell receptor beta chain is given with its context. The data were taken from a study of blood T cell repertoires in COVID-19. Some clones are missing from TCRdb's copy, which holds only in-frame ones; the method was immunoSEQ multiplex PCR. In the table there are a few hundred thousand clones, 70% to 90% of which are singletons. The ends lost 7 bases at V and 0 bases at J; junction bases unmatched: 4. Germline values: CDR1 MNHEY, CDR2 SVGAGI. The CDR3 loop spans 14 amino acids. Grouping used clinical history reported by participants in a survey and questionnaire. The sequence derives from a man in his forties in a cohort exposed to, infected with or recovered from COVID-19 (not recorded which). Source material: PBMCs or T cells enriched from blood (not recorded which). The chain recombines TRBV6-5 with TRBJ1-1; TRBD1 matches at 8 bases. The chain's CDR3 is CASTLRGLNTEAFF. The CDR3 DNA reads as TGTGCCAGCACCCTCAGGGGGCTGAACACTGAAGCTTTCTTT.